This TCR beta chain was identified during a study of T cell repertoires in cytomegalovirus infection. Study context: The study used recently identified HLA-C-restricted and well-studied HLA-B-restricted CMV epitopes. Based on public TCR beta signatures, there were indications of CMV infection and of a matching HLA type. General study points: Identification of carriers of CMV plus the relevant HLA was performed using cumulative public TCR beta family frequency. HLA-C-restricted, CMV-specific TCR beta clonotypes were dominant ex vivo.

Using its own MiXCR run on the reads, TCRdb lists one record per CDR3 protein. The sample yields fewer than 900,000 distinct CDR3 sequences, 29% seen once. V dropped 4 bases and J dropped 4 bases, with 18 bases sitting between them. Germline V lookup: CDR1 SGDLS, CDR2 YYNGEE. CDR3 length equals 16 residues. As to this clonotype: The target antigen is unknown.

The gene calls are TRBV9 and TRBJ2-1; either TRBD1 or TRBD2 may supply D (5 bases each). The sample here was cultured CD8+ T cells from PBMCs, taken from culture after CMV antigen stimulation. The source of this sequence is a human donor in good health (CMV status not recorded). Some clones in this sample may be carry-over from other donors' samples. In nucleotides, the CDR3 is TGTGCCAGCAGCCTATACGAAGGTGGGGGATACAATGAGCAGTTCTTC. Translating gives CASSLYEGGGYNEQFF.